This is a list of T cell receptor beta chains from one sample in a study of blood T cell repertoires in COVID-19. Produced via immunoSEQ multiplex PCR; TCRdb's table is partial and in-frame only. The sample consists of under 350,000 clones, roughly 86% of them appearing once. What was sequenced was peripheral blood. The receptors shown here come from a young man with active or convalescent COVID-19. Each CDR3 is given with its conserved first and last residue. D genes are given only for firm matches. Some rows mark clone size as missing; the rest say once, few, many or name a class of expanded clone.

D	V	J	size	DNA	CDR3
TRBD1	TRBV7-2	TRBJ1-4	-	TGTGCCAGCAGCTATCAGGGGGCCCAAGGAGAAAAACTGTTTTTT	CASSYQGAQGEKLFF
TRBD2	TRBV6-4	TRBJ2-2	few	TGTGCCAGCAGCCTAGCGGGAGGAACCGGGGAGCTGTTTTTT	CASSLAGGTGELFF
TRBD1	TRBV19	TRBJ1-2	once	TGTGCCAGTAGTTTGACAGGGGATACGATTTTTGGCTACACCTTC	CASSLTGDTIFGYTF
TRBD1	TRBV29-1	TRBJ2-7	-	TGCAGCGTTGTGACAGGGGGCTACGAGCAGTACTTC	CSVVTGGYEQYF
-	TRBV24-1	TRBJ1-1	few	TGTGCCACCAGTGATGGGCCGTGGGGGGTGAACACTGAAGCTTTCTTT	CATSDGPWGVNTEAFF
-	TRBV9	TRBJ1-6	-	TGTGCCAGCAGCCTATCGTTGGGTGAGGGTTCACCCCTCCACTTT	CASSLSLGEGSPLHF
-	TRBV19	TRBJ2-3	-	TGTGCCAGTAGTTTCAGCGGGCTCACAGATACGCAGTATTTT	CASSFSGLTDTQYF
-	TRBV10-2	TRBJ1-1	-	TGCGCCAGCGCCCCAGAGGGTGTCACTGAAGCTTTCTTT	CASAPEGVTEAFF
-	TRBV10-3	TRBJ1-6	-	TGTGCCATCAAGGGGGACACCGTTAATTCACCCCTCCACTTT	CAIKGDTVNSPLHF
TRBD1	TRBV19	TRBJ1-5	-	TGTGCCAGTATGGCCCGGGACAGAGGGAATCAGCCCCAGCATTTT	CASMARDRGNQPQHF
-	TRBV7-8	TRBJ1-4	-	TGTGCCAGCAGCTTGGGGCCTTTTGATGAAAAACTGTTTTTT	CASSLGPFDEKLFF
-	TRBV11-3	TRBJ2-4	once	TGTGCCAGCAGCTTTAGGGGGAACATTCAGTACTTC	CASSFRGNIQYF
-	TRBV20-1	TRBJ1-1	-	TGCAGTGCTAGTAAATCAGTTAACACTGAAGCTTTCTTT	CSASKSVNTEAFF
TRBD1	TRBV28	TRBJ1-5	-	TGTGCCAGCAGCAGCGGACAGGTTGGCAATCAGCCCCAGCATTTT	CASSSGQVGNQPQHF
TRBD2	TRBV7-9	TRBJ2-7	-	TGTGCCAGCAGCTCACAAGCGGGAGGGCGGATATCCTACGAGCAGTACTTC	CASSSQAGGRISYEQYF
TRBD1	TRBV7-3	TRBJ2-7	-	TGTGCCAGCAGCTCGACGGGACAGGGCAACGAGCAGTACTTC	CASSSTGQGNEQYF
-	TRBV30	TRBJ1-3	few	TGTGCCTGGAGTGTACTGGGACACAATGGAAACACCATATATTTT	CAWSVLGHNGNTIYF
-	TRBV7-2	TRBJ1-3	-	TGTGCCAGCAGCTTAGTCCAGGACATAGGAAACACCATATATTTT	CASSLVQDIGNTIYF
-	TRBV7-9	TRBJ1-2	-	TGTGCCAGCAGCTTAGAAAACAGTGACGGCTACACCTTC	CASSLENSDGYTF
-	TRBV7-2	TRBJ1-1	-	TGTGCCAGCAGCTTACGAGCGAACACTGAAGCTTTCTTT	CASSLRANTEAFF
TRBD2	TRBV10-2	TRBJ2-6	-	TGCGCCAGCAGTTTAGCGGGACAATACTCTGGGGCCAACGTCCTGACTTTC	CASSLAGQYSGANVLTF
-	TRBV6-5	TRBJ1-4	-	TGTGCCAGCAGTTACGGGGCGTTGAATGAAAAACTGTTTTTT	CASSYGALNEKLFF
-	TRBV6-2/TRBV6-3	TRBJ2-2	-	TGTGCCAGCAGTTACAATCGGGCGAACACCGGGGAGCTGTTTTTT	CASSYNRANTGELFF